This T cell receptor beta chain derives from a study of T cells in Graves' hyperthyroidism and ophthalmopathy. Findings and limits, study-wide: Separation of ophthalmopathy from stable hyperthyroidism was achieved by a 13 V-J model. Ophthalmopathy prediction by the model preceded onset by a median about 6 months.

This clonotype was detected a few times. Its antigen is currently unknown. Researchers amplified the TCR beta CDR3 regions from RNA transcripts. An initial round of RT-PCR targeting the TCR CDR3 relied on the HTBI primer set. Each CDR3 protein is one row after TCRdb ran MiXCR on the multiplex PCR reads. In the table there are about 500,000 distinct CDR3 sequences, roughly 17% of which are singletons. This CDR3 region has 14 residues. V shed 4 bases and J shed 4 bases, with 14 bases lying between them. The germline V gene has CDR1 SGHDT and CDR2 YYEEEE. These patients, aged 18 to 65, had recently diagnosed hyperthyroidism lasting under 2 months. Clinical symptoms, serum thyroxine and TRAb, thyroid ultrasound and orbital computed tomography together formed the diagnostic basis.

The specimen sequenced was blood. The source of this sequence is a woman aged 18-29 years with Graves' hyperthyroidism. V and J are TRBV5-6 and TRBJ1-1; D unresolved. This CDR3 is CASSARFIFTEAFF. CDR3 nucleotide sequence: TGTGCCAGCAGCGCCAGATTTATATTCACTGAAGCTTTCTTT.